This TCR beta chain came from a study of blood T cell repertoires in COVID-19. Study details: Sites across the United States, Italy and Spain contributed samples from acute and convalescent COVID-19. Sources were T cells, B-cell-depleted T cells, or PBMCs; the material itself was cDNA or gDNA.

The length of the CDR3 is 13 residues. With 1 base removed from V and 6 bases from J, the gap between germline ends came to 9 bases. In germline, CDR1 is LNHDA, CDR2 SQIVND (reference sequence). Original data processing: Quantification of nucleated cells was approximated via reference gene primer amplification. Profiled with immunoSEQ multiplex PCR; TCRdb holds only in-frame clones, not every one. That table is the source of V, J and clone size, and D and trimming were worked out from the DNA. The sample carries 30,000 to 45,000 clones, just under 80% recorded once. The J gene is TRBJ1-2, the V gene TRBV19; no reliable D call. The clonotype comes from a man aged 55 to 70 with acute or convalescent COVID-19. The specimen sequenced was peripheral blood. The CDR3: CASSIVSGNGYTF. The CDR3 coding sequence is TGTGCCAGTAGTATAGTATCCGGGAATGGCTACACCTTC.